The rows below give T cell receptor beta chains drawn from one sample of a study of blood T cell repertoires in COVID-19. The protocol was immunoSEQ multiplex PCR, while the TCRdb copy is restricted to in-frame clones and leaves out a portion. This sample has 300,000 to 400,000 clones, with about 87% found just once. The specimen sequenced was peripheral blood. These receptors were taken from a woman in her fifties or sixties with COVID-19, enrolled during active disease. Both conserved end residues are part of each CDR3. A D gene is named only where the DNA matches it firmly. Some rows mark clone size as missing; the rest say once, few, many or name a class of expanded clone.

V	J	size	D	DNA	CDR3
TRBV6-1	TRBJ2-5	NA	TRBD2	TGTGCCAGCAGTGAAGCTCCGGGACTAGCCAAAGAGACCCAGTACTTC	CASSEAPGLAKETQYF
TRBV6-4	TRBJ2-1	NA	TRBD2	TGTGCCAGCAGTGAGTCGGGACTAGCGGGAGGGCCCCTGTTGAATGAGCAGTTCTTC	CASSESGLAGGPLLNEQFF
TRBV19	TRBJ2-3	NA	NA	TGTGCCAGTAGTTACTCGAGAGTCGCAGATACGCAGTATTTT	CASSYSRVADTQYF
TRBV18	TRBJ2-7	NA	TRBD1	TGTGCCAGCTCACCAGCACAGGGGTCTCACGAGCAGTACTTC	CASSPAQGSHEQYF
TRBV7-9	TRBJ2-7	few	TRBD1	TGTGCCAGCAGCAAGACAGGGTTCGACGAGCAGTACTTC	CASSKTGFDEQYF
TRBV5-1	TRBJ2-3	NA	TRBD2	TGCGCCAGCAGCTTGGTGCCGGGGGGGACAGATACGCAGTATTTT	CASSLVPGGTDTQYF
TRBV7-9	TRBJ2-1	NA	TRBD2	TGTGCCAGCAGCTCGTCCGGGACTAGCAGAAAGACCGTCTTGAATGAGCAGTTCTTC	CASSSSGTSRKTVLNEQFF
TRBV27	TRBJ2-1	once	NA	TGTGCCAGCTCCCAGGGCCAGCCCGATGAGCAGTTCTTC	CASSQGQPDEQFF
TRBV12-3/TRBV12-4	TRBJ1-3	few	NA	TGTGCCAGCAGTTCACAGGCTGGAAACACCATATATTTT	CASSSQAGNTIYF
TRBV6-5	TRBJ1-1	NA	NA	TGTGCCAGCAGTAGCGCCATGGCAGGGGTGACTGAAGCTTTCTTT	CASSSAMAGVTEAFF
TRBV6-5	TRBJ2-6	NA	NA	TGTGCCAGCAGTTACTCAGGGAGAGGGGCCAACGTCCTGACTTTC	CASSYSGRGANVLTF
TRBV12-3/TRBV12-4	TRBJ1-1	NA	NA	TGTGCCAGCAGTTCAGCCAATGAAGCTTTCTTT	CASSSANEAFF
TRBV5-1	TRBJ2-7	NA	NA	TGCGCCAGCAGCTTGATGGAGTACGAGCAGTACTTC	CASSLMEYEQYF
TRBV5-4	TRBJ1-1	NA	TRBD1	TGTGCCAGCAGCCCTCGAAGACAGGGGTTGAACACTGAAGCTTTCTTT	CASSPRRQGLNTEAFF
TRBV5-4	TRBJ1-1	NA	TRBD1	TGTGCCAGCAGCTTCGGCAGGGGGACGCTGTCGACGAACACTGAAGCTTTCTTT	CASSFGRGTLSTNTEAFF
TRBV6-2/TRBV6-3	TRBJ2-7	NA	TRBD1	TGTGCCAGCAGCAAGACAGGGACCCACGAGCAGTACTTC	CASSKTGTHEQYF
TRBV12-3/TRBV12-4	TRBJ1-2	NA	TRBD1	TGTGCCAGCGAAGACAGGGGGTTGTATGGCTACACCTTC	CASEDRGLYGYTF
TRBV7-2	TRBJ2-2	NA	NA	TGTGCCAGCAGCTTAGGGACTCTAACTAACACCGGGGAGCTGTTTTTT	CASSLGTLTNTGELFF
TRBV5-8	TRBJ2-7	NA	NA	TGTGCCAGCAGCTTGGTAGTAGTGCTCGAGCAGTACTTC	CASSLVVVLEQYF
TRBV6-5	TRBJ2-7	NA	TRBD2	TGTGCCAGCAGTTACGCAGGGACTAGTAACGAGCAGTACTTC	CASSYAGTSNEQYF
TRBV5-6	TRBJ2-3	NA	NA	TGTGCCAGCAGCTCAGGAACAGGGCAAATGCTCGCAGATACGCAGTATTTT	CASSSGTGQMLADTQYF
TRBV5-6	TRBJ2-3	NA	TRBD2	TGTGCCAGCAGCTTGGAGGCTAGCGGGAGGGTGGATACGCAGTATTTT	CASSLEASGRVDTQYF
TRBV5-1	TRBJ2-1	NA	TRBD2	TGCGCCAGCAGCCCGCTAGCGGGAGACTACAATGAGCAGTTCTTC	CASSPLAGDYNEQFF
TRBV19	TRBJ2-7	once	NA	TGTGCCAGTAGTATCCTTTGGACATCTAACTCCTACGAGCAGTACTTC	CASSILWTSNSYEQYF
TRBV9	TRBJ2-1	few	NA	TGTGCCAGCAGCGATATAAACAGGGTTTCCCGAGGTGGGGAGCAGTTCTTC	CASSDINRVSRGGEQFF
TRBV9	TRBJ2-1	NA	TRBD2	TGTGCCAGCAGCGCCGTCGGGGGACTAGCGGGATACCACAATGAGCAGTTCTTC	CASSAVGGLAGYHNEQFF
TRBV19	TRBJ1-3	NA	NA	TGTGCCAGTACCCGCGCACTAAACTCTGGAAACACCATATATTTT	CASTRALNSGNTIYF
TRBV6-2/TRBV6-3	TRBJ1-1	NA	TRBD1	TGTGCCAGCAGTTACCGGACAGGGGCTATGAACACTGAAGCTTTCTTT	CASSYRTGAMNTEAFF
TRBV3-1/TRBV3-2	TRBJ1-2	once	TRBD1	TGTGCCAGCAGCCACCTGACAGGGGAGAATGGCTACACCTTC	CASSHLTGENGYTF
TRBV6-4	TRBJ2-5	NA	NA	TGTGCCAGCAGTGACAGCCCACAGGCCGATAGGTGGACCCAGTACTTC	CASSDSPQADRWTQYF
TRBV6-5	TRBJ1-2	NA	TRBD1	TGTGCCAGCAGCCGGACAGGGAGCTATGGCTACACCTTC	CASSRTGSYGYTF
TRBV7-6	TRBJ2-1	NA	TRBD2	TGTGCCAGCAGTCCTCTAGCGGGAGGGCCCAGCAATGAGCAGTTCTTC	CASSPLAGGPSNEQFF